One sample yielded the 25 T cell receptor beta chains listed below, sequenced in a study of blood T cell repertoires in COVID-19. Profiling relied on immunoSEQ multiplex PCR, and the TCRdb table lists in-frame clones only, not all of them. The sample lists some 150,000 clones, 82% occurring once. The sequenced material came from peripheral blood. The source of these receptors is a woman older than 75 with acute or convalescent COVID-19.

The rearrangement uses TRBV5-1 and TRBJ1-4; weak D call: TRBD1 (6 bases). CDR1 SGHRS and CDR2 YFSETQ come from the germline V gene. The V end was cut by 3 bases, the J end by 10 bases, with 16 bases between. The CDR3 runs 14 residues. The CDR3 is CASSSDFFRGKLFF. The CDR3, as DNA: TGCGCCAGCAGCTCCGATTTTTTCAGGGGAAAACTGTTTTTT. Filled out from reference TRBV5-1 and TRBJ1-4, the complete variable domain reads KAGVTQTPRYLIKTRGQQVTLSCSPISGHRSVSWYQQTPGQGLQFLFEYFSETQRNKGNFPGRFSGRQFSNSRSEMNVSTLELGDSALYLCASSSDFFRGKLFFGSGTQLSVL.

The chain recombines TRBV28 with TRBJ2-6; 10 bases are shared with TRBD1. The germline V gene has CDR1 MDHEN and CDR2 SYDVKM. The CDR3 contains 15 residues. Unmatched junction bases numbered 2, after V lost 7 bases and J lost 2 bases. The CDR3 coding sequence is TGTGCCAGCATCGGGACAGGGGCTGGGGCCAACGTCCTGACTTTC. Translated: CASIGTGAGANVLTF.

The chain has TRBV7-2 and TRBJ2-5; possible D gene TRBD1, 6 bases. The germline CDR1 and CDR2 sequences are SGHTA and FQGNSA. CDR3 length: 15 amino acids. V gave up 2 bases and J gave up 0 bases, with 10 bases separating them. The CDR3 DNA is TGTGCCAGCAGCTTATCAGGACAGAACCAAGAGACCCAGTACTTC. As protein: CASSLSGQNQETQYF.

CDR3 residues: CASSLVPGQGLGVYNSPLHF. In nucleotides, the CDR3 is TGTGCCAGCAGCTTAGTCCCGGGACAGGGACTCGGCGTCTATAATTCACCCCTCCACTTT. This chain joins TRBV11-3 and TRBJ1-6; 9 bases align to TRBD1. The junction had 13 bases not matched to a gene; V was cut back by 1 base and J by 3 bases. Germline-derived CDR1 and CDR2 are SGHNT and YENEEA. The CDR3 covers 20 residues.

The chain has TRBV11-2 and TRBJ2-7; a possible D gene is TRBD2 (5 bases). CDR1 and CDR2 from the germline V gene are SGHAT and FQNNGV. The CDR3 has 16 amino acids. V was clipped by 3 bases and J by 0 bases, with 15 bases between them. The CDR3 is CASSFGIGSNSYEQYF. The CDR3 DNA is TGTGCCAGCAGCTTCGGGATAGGCAGTAACTCCTACGAGCAGTACTTC. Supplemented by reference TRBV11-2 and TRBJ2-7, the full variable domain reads EAGVAQSPRYKIIEKRQSVAFWCNPISGHATLYWYQQILGQGPKLLIQFQNNGVVDDSQLPKDRFSAERLKGVDSTLKIQPAKLEDSAVYLCASSFGIGSNSYEQYFGPGTRLTVT.

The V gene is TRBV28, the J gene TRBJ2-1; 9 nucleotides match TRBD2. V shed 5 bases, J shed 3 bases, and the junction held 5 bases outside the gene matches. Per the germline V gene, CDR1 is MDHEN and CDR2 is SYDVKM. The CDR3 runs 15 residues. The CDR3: CASSIAGVLYNEQFF. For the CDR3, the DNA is TGTGCCAGCAGTATAGCGGGAGTCCTCTACAATGAGCAGTTCTTC.

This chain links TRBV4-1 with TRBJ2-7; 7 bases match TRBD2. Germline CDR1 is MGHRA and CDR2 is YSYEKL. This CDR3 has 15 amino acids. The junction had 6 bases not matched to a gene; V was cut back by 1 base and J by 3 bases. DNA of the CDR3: TGCGCCAGCAGCCAAGGTCCTAGCGGATTCTACGAGCAGTACTTC. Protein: CASSQGPSGFYEQYF.

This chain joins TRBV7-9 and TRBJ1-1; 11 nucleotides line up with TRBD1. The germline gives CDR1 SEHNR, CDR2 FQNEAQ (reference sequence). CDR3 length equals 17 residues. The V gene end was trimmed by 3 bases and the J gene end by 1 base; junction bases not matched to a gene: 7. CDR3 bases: TGTGCCAGCAGCTTTTCGAGGACAGGGGGCTCGAACACTGAAGCTTTCTTT. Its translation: CASSFSRTGGSNTEAFF.

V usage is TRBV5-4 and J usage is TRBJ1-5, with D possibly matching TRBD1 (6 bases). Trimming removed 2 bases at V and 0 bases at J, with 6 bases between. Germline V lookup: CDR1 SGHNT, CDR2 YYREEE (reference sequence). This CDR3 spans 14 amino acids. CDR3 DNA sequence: TGTGCCAGCAGCTTCAGGGGTAGCAATCAGCCCCAGCATTTT. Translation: CASSFRGSNQPQHF.

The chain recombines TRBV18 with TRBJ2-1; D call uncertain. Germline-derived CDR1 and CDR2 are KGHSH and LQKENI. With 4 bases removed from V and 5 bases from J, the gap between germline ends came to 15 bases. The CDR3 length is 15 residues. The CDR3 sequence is CASSRSAATDNEQFF. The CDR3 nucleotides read TGTGCCAGCTCACGTTCGGCGGCTACTGACAATGAGCAGTTCTTC.

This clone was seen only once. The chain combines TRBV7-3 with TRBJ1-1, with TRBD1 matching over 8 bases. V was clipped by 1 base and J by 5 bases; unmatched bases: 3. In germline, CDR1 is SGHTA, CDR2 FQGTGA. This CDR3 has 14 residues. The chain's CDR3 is CASSLNRGNTEAFF. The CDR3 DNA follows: TGTGCCAGCAGCTTAAACAGGGGGAATACTGAAGCTTTCTTT.

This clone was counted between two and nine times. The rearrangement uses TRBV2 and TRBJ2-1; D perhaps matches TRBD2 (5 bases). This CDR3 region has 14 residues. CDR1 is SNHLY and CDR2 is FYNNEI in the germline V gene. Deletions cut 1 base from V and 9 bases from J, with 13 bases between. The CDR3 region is CASSEDGWRREQFF. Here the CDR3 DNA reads TGTGCCAGCAGTGAAGATGGATGGAGGCGTGAGCAGTTCTTC.

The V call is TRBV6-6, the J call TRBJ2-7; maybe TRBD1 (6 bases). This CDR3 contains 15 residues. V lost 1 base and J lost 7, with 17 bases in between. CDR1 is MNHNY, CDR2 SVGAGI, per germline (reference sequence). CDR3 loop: CASSYLNRDTREQYF. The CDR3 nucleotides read TGTGCCAGCAGTTACTTGAACCGGGACACCCGTGAGCAGTACTTC.

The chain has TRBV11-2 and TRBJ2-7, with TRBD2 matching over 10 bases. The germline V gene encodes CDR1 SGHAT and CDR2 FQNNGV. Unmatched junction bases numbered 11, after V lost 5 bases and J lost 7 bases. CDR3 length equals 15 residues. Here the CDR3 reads CASSPPTGLAYEQYF. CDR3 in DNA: TGTGCCAGCAGCCCACCAACGGGACTAGCGTATGAGCAGTACTTC.

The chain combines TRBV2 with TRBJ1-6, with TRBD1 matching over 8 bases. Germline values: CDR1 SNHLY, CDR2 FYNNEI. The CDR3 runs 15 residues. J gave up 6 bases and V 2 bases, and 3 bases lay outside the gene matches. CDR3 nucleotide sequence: TGTGCCAGCAGTGAACAGGGGGCAGGTAATTCACCCCTCCACTTT. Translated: CASSEQGAGNSPLHF.

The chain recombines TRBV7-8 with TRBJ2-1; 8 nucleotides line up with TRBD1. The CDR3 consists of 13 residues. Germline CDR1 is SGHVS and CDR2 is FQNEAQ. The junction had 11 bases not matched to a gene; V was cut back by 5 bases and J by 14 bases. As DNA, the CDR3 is TGTGCCAGCAGCACTCGGACAGGGCCTAAAAAGTTCTTC. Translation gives CASSTRTGPKKFF.

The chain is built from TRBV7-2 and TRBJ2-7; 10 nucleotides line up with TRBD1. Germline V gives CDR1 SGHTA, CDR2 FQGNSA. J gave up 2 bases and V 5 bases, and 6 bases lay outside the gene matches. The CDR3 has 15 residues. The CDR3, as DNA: TGTGCCAGCAGCCGGCAGGGACAGGGGACCTACGAGCAGTACTTC. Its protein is CASSRQGQGTYEQYF.

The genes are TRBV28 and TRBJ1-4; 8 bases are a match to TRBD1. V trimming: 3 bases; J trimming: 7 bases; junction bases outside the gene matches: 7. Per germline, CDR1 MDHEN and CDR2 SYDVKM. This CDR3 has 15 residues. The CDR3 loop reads CASSFWDRKGEKLFF. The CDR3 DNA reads TGTGCCAGCAGTTTCTGGGACAGGAAGGGTGAAAAACTGTTTTTT.

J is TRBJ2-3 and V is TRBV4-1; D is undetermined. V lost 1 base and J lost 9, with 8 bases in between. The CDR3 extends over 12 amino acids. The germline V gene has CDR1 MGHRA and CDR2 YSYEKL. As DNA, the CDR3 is TGCGCCAGCAGCCAAGTGGCGGCCACGCAGTATTTT. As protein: CASSQVAATQYF.

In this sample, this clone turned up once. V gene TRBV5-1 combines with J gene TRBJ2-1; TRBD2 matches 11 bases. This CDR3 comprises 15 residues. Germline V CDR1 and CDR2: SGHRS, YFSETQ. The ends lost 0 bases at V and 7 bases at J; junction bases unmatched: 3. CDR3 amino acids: CASSLEASGGNEQFF. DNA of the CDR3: TGCGCCAGCAGCTTGGAGGCTAGCGGGGGGAATGAGCAGTTCTTC.

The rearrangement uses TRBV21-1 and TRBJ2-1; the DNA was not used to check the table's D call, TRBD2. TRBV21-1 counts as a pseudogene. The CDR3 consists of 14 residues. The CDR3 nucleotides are TGTGCCAGAGAACCGGGACTCAACTACAATGAGCAGTTCTTC. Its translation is CAREPGLNYNEQFF.

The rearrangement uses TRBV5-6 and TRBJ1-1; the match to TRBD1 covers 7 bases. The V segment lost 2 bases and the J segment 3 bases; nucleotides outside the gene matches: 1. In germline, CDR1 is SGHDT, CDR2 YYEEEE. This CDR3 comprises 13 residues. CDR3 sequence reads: CASSFDRDTEAFF. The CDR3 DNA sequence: TGTGCCAGCAGCTTTGACAGGGACACTGAAGCTTTCTTT.

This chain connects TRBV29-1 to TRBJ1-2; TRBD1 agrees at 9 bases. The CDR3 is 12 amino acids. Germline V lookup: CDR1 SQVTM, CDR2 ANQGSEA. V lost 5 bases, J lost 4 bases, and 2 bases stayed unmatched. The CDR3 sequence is CSVRDRVYGYTF. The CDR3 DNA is TGCAGCGTTAGGGACAGGGTCTATGGCTACACCTTC.

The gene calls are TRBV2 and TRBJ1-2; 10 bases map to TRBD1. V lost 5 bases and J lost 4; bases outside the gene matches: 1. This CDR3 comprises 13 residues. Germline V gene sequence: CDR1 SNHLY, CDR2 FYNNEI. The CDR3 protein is CASSRTGGYGYTF. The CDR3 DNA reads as TGTGCCAGCAGTCGGACAGGGGGCTATGGCTACACCTTC.

CDR3 region: CAANYRALNTEAFF. CDR3 nucleotides: TGTGCCGCTAACTACAGGGCGCTGAACACTGAAGCTTTCTTT. The rearrangement uses TRBV4-2 and TRBJ1-1; D possibly corresponds to TRBD1 (6 bases). This CDR3 region has 14 residues. With 11 bases removed from V and 0 bases from J, the gap between germline ends came to 16 bases. The germline V gene has CDR1 LGHNA and CDR2 YNFKEQ.